At least ten counts were recorded for the clone carrying this T cell receptor (beta chain). The antigen remains unidentified. Building the TCR beta libraries relied on iRepertoire HTBI primers, and CDR3 regions underwent Arm-PCR. TCRdb reprocessed the multiplex PCR reads with MiXCR, giving one entry per CDR3 protein. The table has some 230,000 distinct CDR3 sequences, approximately 20% seen once. The data are from a study of regulatory T cells in long-lasting Graves disease. General study results and limits: Persistent-disease Graves' patients showed less TCR diversity than new cases. Repertoires from persistent disease leaned toward TRBV28, TRBJ1-2 and TRBJ2-5.

As to time point: newly diagnosed GD, antithyroid drugs for less than 3 months. There was RNA extracted from PBMCs, and the TCR library was made from it. An endocrinology department in Xi'an, China, recruited the patients. The germline gives CDR1 DFQATT, CDR2 SNEGSKA (reference sequence). CDR3 length: 16 amino acids. Losses at the gene ends were 4 bases for V and 3 bases for J; bases not matched to a gene: 12. The receptor's source is a female donor with Graves disease. This sequence joins TRBV20-1 and TRBJ2-1, with 7 bases matching TRBD2. The starting material was peripheral blood mononuclear cells (PBMCs), obtained at new diagnosis, from a patient treated with antithyroid drugs. The CDR3 bases are TGCAGTGCTAAACCCAGACTAGCTCCTAACTACAATGAGCAGTTCTTC. It codes for CSAKPRLAPNYNEQFF.